Each of the 16 T cell receptor beta chains below was sequenced from the same sample in a study of blood T cells in healthy people across ages. Then a second PCR, running about 6 to 12 cycles, was carried out with a sample-barcoded 5' primer and a J-beta primer mix. TCRdb used MiXCR to reprocess the 5' RACE reads, holding one entry per CDR3 protein. Altogether 540,000 or so distinct CDR3 sequences are present, about 45% being singletons, with the ten largest covering 20% to 25%. The material sequenced was blood. The receptors were gathered from a man older than 75 in good health.

The gene calls are TRBV7-3 and TRBJ2-3; 10 bases match TRBD2. CDR1 and CDR2 (germline): SGHTA, FQGTGA. CDR3 size: 16 residues. J gave up 1 base and V 0 bases, and 1 base lay outside the gene matches. The CDR3 DNA is TGTGCCAGCAGCTTAACGCTAGCGGGAGGCACAGATACGCAGTATTTT. This codes for CASSLTLAGGTDTQYF.

As to this clonotype: A much larger clone differs from this one at a single base, so this may be a read error. The rearrangement uses TRBV6-6 and TRBJ1-6; no definite D call. The CDR3 length is 11 residues. The germline gives CDR1 MNHNY, CDR2 SVGAGI (reference sequence). The CDR3 DNA follows: TGTGCCAGCGGGCCGAATTCACCCCCCCACTTT. Protein sequence: CASGPNSPPHF.

This clonotype was seen only a few times. The V gene is TRBV10-3, the J gene TRBJ1-2; 7 bases are shared with TRBD1. This CDR3 has 13 residues. With 4 bases clipped from V and 5 bases from J, the junction kept 4 bases outside the gene matches. Germline loops: CDR1 ENHRY, CDR2 SYGVKD. Here the CDR3 DNA reads TGTGCCATCAGTGCAGGGACAGCATATGGCTACACCTTC. Protein sequence: CAISAGTAYGYTF.

This clonotype was detected once. The rearrangement uses TRBV12-3 or TRBV12-4 and TRBJ2-5; D perhaps matches TRBD2 (5 bases). This CDR3 region has 12 residues. Trimming took off 8 bases at V and 5 bases at J, with 12 bases between the two ends. DNA for the CDR3: TGTGCCAGCGCGGGCTCTAGGGAGACCCAGTACTTC. Protein: CASAGSRETQYF.

The chain combines TRBV20-1 with TRBJ2-7; D is perhaps TRBD1 (6 bases). Per germline, CDR1 DFQATT and CDR2 SNEGSKA (reference sequence). V shed 6 bases and J shed 3 bases, with 15 bases lying between them. This CDR3 region has 13 residues. CDR3 sequence: CSANAGAGYEQYF. The CDR3 region has the DNA TGCAGTGCGAATGCAGGGGCGGGCTACGAGCAGTACTTC.

This clonotype was detected a few times. DNA for the CDR3: TGTGCCAGCAGCTTAGTTACTAGTAGCACAGATACGCAGTATTTT. Translating it yields CASSLVTSSTDTQYF. This rearrangement joins TRBV11-2 to TRBJ2-3; TRBD2 might be the D (5 bases). V was pared by 1 base and J by 0 bases, with 8 bases between. This CDR3 has 15 residues. Germline CDR1 SGHAT, CDR2 FQNNGV.

This chain links TRBV20-1 with TRBJ2-5; 9 bases align to TRBD2. V lost 6 bases, J lost 4 bases, and 9 bases stayed unmatched. Per the germline V gene, CDR1 is DFQATT and CDR2 is SNEGSKA (reference sequence). This CDR3 has 14 residues. The CDR3 here is CSAGSGGRGETQYF. The CDR3 DNA sequence: TGCAGTGCCGGAAGCGGGGGGCGGGGAGAGACCCAGTACTTC.

The rearrangement links TRBV24-1 to TRBJ2-1; 8 bases fit TRBD2. This CDR3 comprises 13 residues. Looked up from germline, CDR1 is KGHDR and CDR2 is SFDVKD. The J segment lost 7 bases and the V segment lost 7 bases, leaving 5 bases of the junction unmatched. The CDR3: CATRAGARNEQFF. The DNA for the CDR3 is TGTGCCACCAGAGCGGGAGCCAGGAATGAGCAGTTCTTC.

The rearrangement links TRBV2 to TRBJ2-3; 10 bases match TRBD1. This CDR3 has 13 amino acids. Trimming at V came to 6 bases and at J to 5 bases, leaving 2 bases not matched to a gene. Germline V gene lookup returns CDR1 SNHLY and CDR2 FYNNEI. This CDR3 is CASRGDRGDTQYF. In nucleotides, the CDR3 is TGTGCCAGCAGAGGGGACAGGGGAGATACGCAGTATTTT.

The CDR3 here is CSARGLFNEKLFF. In DNA, the CDR3 is TGCAGTGCTAGGGGACTGTTTAATGAAAAACTGTTTTTT. The genes are TRBV20-1 and TRBJ1-4; tentative D call: TRBD1 (5 bases). The CDR3 consists of 13 residues. V lost 3 bases and J lost 4, with 9 bases in between. The germline V gene encodes CDR1 DFQATT and CDR2 SNEGSKA (reference sequence).

The table lists this clonotype with a few counts. The chain carries TRBV14 and TRBJ1-2; unclear D gene. Per germline, CDR1 SGHDN and CDR2 FVKESK. V was clipped by 4 bases and J by 13 bases, with 16 bases between them. The CDR3 totals 12 residues. The CDR3 sequence is CASSRTGPWSTF. The CDR3 DNA reads as TGTGCCAGCAGCCGTACCGGACCCTGGAGCACCTTC.

The rearrangement links TRBV5-1 to TRBJ2-5; D tentatively fits TRBD1 or TRBD2 (5 bases each). With 2 bases removed from V and 0 bases from J, the gap between germline ends came to 8 bases. This CDR3 contains 14 residues. Germline V gene lookup returns CDR1 SGHRS and CDR2 YFSETQ. CDR3 coding DNA: TGCGCCAGCAGCTTCGGGGCAGACCAAGAGACCCAGTACTTC. Encoded protein: CASSFGADQETQYF.

This clonotype has more than one count but fewer than ten. The chain combines TRBV5-1 with TRBJ2-5, with 10 bases lining up with TRBD2. Trimming at V came to 0 bases and at J to 13 bases, leaving 9 bases not matched to a gene. This CDR3 is built from 14 residues. Germline CDR1 is SGHRS and CDR2 is YFSETQ. The CDR3 spells CASSLASASGRRYF. Here the CDR3 DNA reads TGCGCCAGCAGCTTGGCCTCAGCTAGCGGGAGAAGGTACTTC.

DNA of the CDR3: TGTGCCAGCAGCCCCCGTGGAGCGGGAGGGCCTAACGGCCTTCAGTACTTC. Its protein is CASSPRGAGGPNGLQYF. V is TRBV3-1 and J is TRBJ2-4; 10 bases line up with TRBD2. Germline CDR1 is LGHDT and CDR2 is YNNKEL (reference sequence). This CDR3 contains 17 residues. The trim removed 4 bases at V and 11 bases at J, leaving 17 bases unmatched.

This chain connects TRBV20-1 to TRBJ2-1; perhaps D is TRBD1 or TRBD2 (5 bases each). Germline CDR1 DFQATT, CDR2 SNEGSKA (reference sequence). CDR3 length: 14 residues. The V gene lost 1 base and the J gene lost 7 bases, with 14 bases spanning the gap. The DNA for the CDR3 is TGCAGTGCTAGAGCCCCGGGACGTCGGAATGAGCAGTTCTTC. Translating gives CSARAPGRRNEQFF.

J is TRBJ2-3 and V is TRBV10-3, with 12 positions matching TRBD1. CDR3 size: 17 residues. Germline V lookup: CDR1 ENHRY, CDR2 SYGVKD. Trimming took 0 bases from V and 4 from J; bases not matched to a gene: 5. This chain's CDR3 is CAISESGTGGMSDTQYF. For the CDR3, the DNA is TGTGCCATCAGTGAGTCTGGGACAGGGGGCATGTCAGATACGCAGTATTTT.